This T cell receptor (beta chain) was sequenced during a study of blood T cell repertoires in COVID-19. Study details: Acute-phase and convalescent COVID-19 samples originated in the United States, Italy and Spain.

Everyone who took part was about 18 to 90 years old, and they came from about two dozen US areas. Participants' reported clinical history set cohort assignment. Per the authors' pipeline: Counts of nucleated cells, estimated from reference gene primer amplification, were obtained. Some clones are missing from TCRdb's copy, which holds only in-frame ones; the method was immunoSEQ multiplex PCR. For V, J and clone size, that table is used; D and trimming come from the DNA. The data contain around 400,000 clones, 89% of them singletons. V lost 5 bases to trimming and J lost 6 bases, with 16 bases between them. The germline gives CDR1 SEHNR, CDR2 FQNEAQ (reference sequence). This CDR3 is built from 14 residues.

This sequence originates from a woman in her 30s who had recovered from COVID-19. The sequenced material came from PBMCs or T cells enriched from blood (not recorded which). The J gene is TRBJ1-2, the V gene TRBV7-9; D is ambiguous. CDR3 sequence reads: CASSLEGGWNGYTF. Here the CDR3 DNA reads TGTGCCAGCAGCCTTGAAGGCGGCTGGAATGGCTACACCTTC. The variable domain in full, completed from reference TRBV7-9 and TRBJ1-2, reads DTGVSQNPRHKITKRGQNVTFRCDPISEHNRLYWYRQTLGQGPEFLTYFQNEAQLEKSRLLSDRFSAERPKGSFSTLEIQRTEQGDSAMYLCASSLEGGWNGYTFGSGTRLTVV.